This record covers a single T cell receptor beta chain. Its target is not known. Two oligonucleotides, mixed equimolar, formed the beta constant-region primer covering TRBC1 and TRBC2. The cDNA 3' end received a ligated single-stranded oligonucleotide carrying the SP2 primer and a 12-nucleotide UMI. The ligated cDNA underwent four PCR rounds using SP2 and nested alpha and beta constant-region primers. One entry per CDR3 protein, called by TCRdb with MiXCR from the UMI-ligation and nested PCR reads. This table has some 83,000 distinct CDR3 sequences, about 12% appearing once. Four subsets defined by CD45RA and CD27 were sorted after CD3, CD4, CD8 and live/dead staining. This sample was taken from a study of naive and memory T cell subsets. General study points: Over 95% of naive TCR sequences appeared only once, unlike memory subsets.

The ends were cut back, 6 bases at V and 2 bases at J, with 10 bases in the middle. Looked up from germline, CDR1 is MNHEY and CDR2 is SVGEGT. This CDR3 comprises 14 residues. Sequencing used central memory CD4+ T cells from blood. The chain is built from TRBV6-2 or TRBV6-3 and TRBJ2-2; D is ambiguous. The TCR comes from a human donor in good health. CDR3 bases: TGTGCCAGCAGAGGTCTGGAAAACACCGGGGAGCTGTTTTTT. This codes for CASRGLENTGELFF.